This TCR beta chain was recovered during a study of blood T cell repertoires in COVID-19. Study processing details: Reference gene primer amplification yielded estimated nucleated cell counts. TCRdb's table, derived via immunoSEQ multiplex PCR, lists solely in-frame clones and lacks some. The V and J calls and the clone size are those of that table, but D and trimming were determined from the DNA. The sample has fewer than 50,000 clones, less than 85% seen once. CDR1 and CDR2 from the germline V gene are MNHEY and SVGAGI. There are 13 residues in the CDR3. J gave up 6 bases and V 5 bases, and 5 bases lay outside the gene matches.

The chain joins TRBV6-5 to TRBJ2-7, with 9 bases that match TRBD1. The source of this sequence is a human donor in a cohort sampled during active COVID-19. Source material: peripheral blood. This CDR3 reads CASSTTGGGEQYF. CDR3 DNA: TGTGCCAGCAGTACTACAGGGGGCGGCGAGCAGTACTTC.